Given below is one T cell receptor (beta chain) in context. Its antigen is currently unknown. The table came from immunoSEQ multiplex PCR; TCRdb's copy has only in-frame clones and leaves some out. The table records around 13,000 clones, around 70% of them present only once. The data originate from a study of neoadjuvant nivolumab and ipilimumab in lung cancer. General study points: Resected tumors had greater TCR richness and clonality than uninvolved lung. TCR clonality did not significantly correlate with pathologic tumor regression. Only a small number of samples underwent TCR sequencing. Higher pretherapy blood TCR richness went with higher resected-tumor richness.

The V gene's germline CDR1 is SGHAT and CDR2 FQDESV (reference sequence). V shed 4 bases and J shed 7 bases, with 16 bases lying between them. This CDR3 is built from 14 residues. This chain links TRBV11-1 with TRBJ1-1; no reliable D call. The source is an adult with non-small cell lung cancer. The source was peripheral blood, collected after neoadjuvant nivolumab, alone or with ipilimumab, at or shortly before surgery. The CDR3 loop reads CASSSRRTEGEAFF. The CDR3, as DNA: TGTGCCAGCAGCTCACGTCGAACAGAGGGTGAAGCTTTCTTT.